Shown below are 4 T cell receptor beta chains from a single sample sequenced in a study of T-cell reconstitution after alpha-beta-depleted transplantation in children. Unique molecular identifiers were incorporated into the prepared TCRbeta library. Each CDR3 protein is one row after TCRdb ran MiXCR on the PCR reads. The data hold a few hundred thousand distinct CDR3 sequences, with approximately 10% observed a single time. The sample here was PBMCs, taken before TCRalphabeta/CD19-depleted stem cell transplant. The receptors come from a child younger than two with acute myeloid leukemia, due to receive a stem cell transplant.

This clonotype was seen only a few times. The CDR3 loop reads CASSFRPNTGELFF. For the CDR3, the DNA is TGTGCCAGCAGCTTCCGGCCCAACACCGGGGAGCTGTTTTTT. This chain links TRBV5-6 with TRBJ2-2; D is uncertain. The germline V and J ends were trimmed by 2 bases and 2 bases, with 7 bases remaining between them. CDR3 size: 14 residues. Germline-derived CDR1 and CDR2 are SGHDT and YYEEEE. Combining the CDR3 with reference TRBV5-6 and TRBJ2-2 gives the whole variable domain DAGVTQSPTHLIKTRGQQVTLRCSPKSGHDTVSWYQQALGQGPQFIFQYYEEEERQRGNFPDRFSGHQFPNYSSELNVNALLLGDSALYLCASSFRPNTGELFFGEGSRLTVL.

Many counts were recorded for this clonotype. The chain uses TRBV5-6 and TRBJ1-5; D unclear. Germline CDR1 is SGHDT and CDR2 is YYEEEE. The CDR3 extends over 16 amino acids. The V end lost 4 bases, the J end lost 4 bases, and 18 bases lay between the germline ends. The CDR3 DNA sequence: TGTGCCAGCAGCGGCCAGAAGGAGAGCCGGAATCAGCCCCAGCATTTT. It encodes CASSGQKESRNQPQHF.

The chain has TRBV7-9 and TRBJ2-7; 8 positions match TRBD2. Losses at the gene ends were 5 bases for V and 5 bases for J; bases not matched to a gene: 5. The CDR3 length is 13 residues. CDR1 SEHNR and CDR2 FQNEAQ come from the germline V gene (reference sequence). Here the CDR3 reads CASSHGLAHEQYF. The CDR3 nucleotides are TGTGCCAGCAGCCATGGACTAGCCCACGAGCAGTACTTC.

Ten or more counts support this clonotype. The J gene is TRBJ2-5, the V gene TRBV6-1, with D tentatively TRBD2 (5 bases). The V end was cut by 6 bases, the J end by 4 bases, with 12 bases between. The CDR3 extends over 13 amino acids. The germline gives CDR1 MNHNS, CDR2 SASEGT. CDR3 in DNA: TGTGCCAGCAGCCCTCAGAGGGTAGAGACCCAGTACTTC. Amino acid sequence: CASSPQRVETQYF.